This T cell receptor beta chain was obtained from a study of blood T cell repertoires in COVID-19. Sequenced by immunoSEQ multiplex PCR; TCRdb stores in-frame clones only, minus some. The data show a few hundred thousand clones, 85% seen once. Each recovered donor of Cohort 3 presented with two negative PCRs, clearance, or symptom resolution. This clonotype was obtained from a man aged 40-50 years who had recovered from COVID-19. The sample was PBMCs or T cells enriched from blood (not recorded which).

Here the CDR3 reads CASSPGTVKNTEAFF. The CDR3 DNA follows: TGTGCCAGCAGCCCCGGGACAGTAAAGAACACTGAAGCTTTCTTT. The chain employs TRBV11-3 and TRBJ1-1, with 7 nucleotides matching TRBD1. The CDR3 spans 15 residues. V was clipped by 5 bases and J by 1 base; unmatched bases: 7. Germline V gene data show CDR1 as SGHNT and CDR2 as YENEEA.